This TCR beta chain was identified in a study of T cell responses to AZD1222 COVID-19 vaccine. This CDR3 comprises 13 residues. The V and J ends lost 3 bases and 8 bases respectively, with 14 bases between them. Germline CDR1 reads SGDLS; CDR2 reads YYNGEE. Clones were sequenced by immunoSEQ multiplex PCR, and TCRdb holds only the in-frame ones, with some missing. The sample records under 100,000 clones, about 88% being singletons. This clonotype was sampled from an adult in good health. Sequencing used peripheral blood, obtained on day 0 of AZD1222 vaccination. This chain links TRBV9 with TRBJ1-2; no clear D gene. The CDR3 loop reads CASSAPAGGGYTF. The CDR3 DNA sequence: TGTGCCAGCAGCGCTCCGGCAGGAGGCGGCTACACCTTC.